These T cell receptor beta chains were read from a single sample in a study of cytomegalovirus exposure and HLA in healthy donors. Repertoires were generated with immunoSEQ multiplex PCR, while TCRdb's copy carries only in-frame clones and drops some. Here the sample table reports around 53,000 clones. Material for sequencing was PBMCs. All receptors come from a man younger than 35 in good health and CMV-seropositive. The conserved cysteine and the conserved F or W are not part of the CDR3 here.

v_gene: TRBV7-2; CDR3aa: ASSSQRGRYEQY
v_gene: TRBV14; CDR3aa: ASSTTGTGGNKQY
v_gene: TRBV6-4; CDR3aa: ASSDRGSTDTQY
v_gene: TRBV19; CDR3aa: ASSIGRFRDRGNQPQH
v_gene: TRBV11-3; CDR3aa: ASSYGPEAF
v_gene: TRBV5-8; CDR3aa: ASSFLREGLRTQY
v_gene: TRBV4-2; CDR3aa: ASNRGSGNTIY
v_gene: TRBV25-1; CDR3aa: ASTTSGVDEQF
v_gene: TRBV7-2; CDR3aa: ASSLHIAVNSPLH
v_gene: TRBV11-2; CDR3aa: ASSLSETEAF
v_gene: TRBV6-5; CDR3aa: AATSNRGNPEAF